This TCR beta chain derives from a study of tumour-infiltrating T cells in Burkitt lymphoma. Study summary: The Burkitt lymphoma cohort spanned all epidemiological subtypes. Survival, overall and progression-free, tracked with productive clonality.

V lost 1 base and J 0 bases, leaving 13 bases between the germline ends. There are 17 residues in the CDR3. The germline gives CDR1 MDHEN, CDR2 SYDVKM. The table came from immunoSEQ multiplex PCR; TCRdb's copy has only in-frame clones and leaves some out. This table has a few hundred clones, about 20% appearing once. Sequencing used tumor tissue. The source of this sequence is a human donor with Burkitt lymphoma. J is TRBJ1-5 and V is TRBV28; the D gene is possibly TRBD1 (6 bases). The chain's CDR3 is CASSLLWTETSNQPQHF. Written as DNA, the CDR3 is TGTGCCAGCAGTTTATTGTGGACAGAAACTAGCAATCAGCCCCAGCATTTT.